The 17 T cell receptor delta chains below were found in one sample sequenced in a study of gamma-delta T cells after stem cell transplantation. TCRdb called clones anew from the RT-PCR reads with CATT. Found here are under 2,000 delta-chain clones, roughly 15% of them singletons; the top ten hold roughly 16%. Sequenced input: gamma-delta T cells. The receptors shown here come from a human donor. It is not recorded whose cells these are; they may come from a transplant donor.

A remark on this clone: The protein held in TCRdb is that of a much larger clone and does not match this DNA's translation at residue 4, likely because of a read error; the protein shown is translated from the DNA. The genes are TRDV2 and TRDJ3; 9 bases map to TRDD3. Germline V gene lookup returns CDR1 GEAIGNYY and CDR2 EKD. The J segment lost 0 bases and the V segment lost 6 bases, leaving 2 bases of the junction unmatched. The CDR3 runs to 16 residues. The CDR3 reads CACNWGSSWDTRQMFF. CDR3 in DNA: TGTGCCTGTAACTGGGGGAGCTCCTGGGACACCCGACAGATGTTTTTC.

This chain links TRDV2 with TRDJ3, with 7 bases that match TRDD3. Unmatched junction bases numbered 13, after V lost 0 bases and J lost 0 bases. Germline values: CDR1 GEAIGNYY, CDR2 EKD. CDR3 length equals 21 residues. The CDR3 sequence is CACDTVKSRWGSSWDTRQMFF. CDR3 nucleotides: TGTGCCTGTGACACCGTGAAATCGAGGTGGGGGAGCTCCTGGGACACCCGACAGATGTTTTTC.

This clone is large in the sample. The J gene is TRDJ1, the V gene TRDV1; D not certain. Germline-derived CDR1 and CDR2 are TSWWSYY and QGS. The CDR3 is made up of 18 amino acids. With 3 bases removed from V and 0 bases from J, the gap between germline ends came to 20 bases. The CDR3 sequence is CALGDPPPGSLYTDKLIF. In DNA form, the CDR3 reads TGTGCTCTTGGGGACCCCCCCCCTGGCTCACTGTACACCGATAAACTCATCTTT.

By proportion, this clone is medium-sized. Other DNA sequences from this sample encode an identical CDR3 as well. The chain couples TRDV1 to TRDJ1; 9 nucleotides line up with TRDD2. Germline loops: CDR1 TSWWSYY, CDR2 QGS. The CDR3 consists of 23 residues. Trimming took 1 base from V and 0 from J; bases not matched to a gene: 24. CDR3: CALGEPFLHLLTRGTGYTDKLIF. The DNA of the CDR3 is TGTGCTCTTGGGGAACCCTTCCTACACCTCCTTACTCGGGGGACCGGATACACCGATAAACTCATCTTT.

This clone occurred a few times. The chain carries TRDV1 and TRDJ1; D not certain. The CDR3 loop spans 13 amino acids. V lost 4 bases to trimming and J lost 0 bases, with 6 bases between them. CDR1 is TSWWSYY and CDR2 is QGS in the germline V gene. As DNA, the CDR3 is TGTGCTCTTGGGGCACCGTACACCGATAAACTCATCTTT. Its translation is CALGAPYTDKLIF.

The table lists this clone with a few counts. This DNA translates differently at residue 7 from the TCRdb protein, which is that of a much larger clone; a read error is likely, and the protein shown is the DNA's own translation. The CDR3 DNA sequence: TGTGCTCTTGGGGAACTAGAGTACTGGGGGGCCCGCTACGGGAAACTCATCTTT. This translates into CALGELEYWGARYGKLIF. The V and J genes are TRDV1 and TRDJ1, with 8 bases aligning to TRDD3. Germline CDR1 TSWWSYY, CDR2 QGS. V was clipped by 0 bases and J by 8 bases; unmatched bases: 17. This CDR3 contains 18 residues.

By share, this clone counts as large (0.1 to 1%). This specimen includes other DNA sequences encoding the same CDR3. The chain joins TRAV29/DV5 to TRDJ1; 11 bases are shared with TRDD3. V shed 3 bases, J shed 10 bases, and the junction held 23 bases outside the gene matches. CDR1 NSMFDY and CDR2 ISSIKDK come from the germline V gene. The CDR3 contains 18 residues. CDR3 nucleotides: TGTGCAGCAACCCTGGGGAGGAGTCTAGCTGGGGGATACAATGGACTCATCTTT. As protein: CAATLGRSLAGGYNGLIF. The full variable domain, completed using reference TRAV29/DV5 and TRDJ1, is DQQVKQNSPSLSVQEGRISILNCDYTNSMFDYFLWYKKYPAEGPTFLISISSIKDKNEDGRFTVFLNKSAKHLSLHIVPSQPGDSAVYFCAATLGRSLAGGYNGLIFGKGTRVTVEP.

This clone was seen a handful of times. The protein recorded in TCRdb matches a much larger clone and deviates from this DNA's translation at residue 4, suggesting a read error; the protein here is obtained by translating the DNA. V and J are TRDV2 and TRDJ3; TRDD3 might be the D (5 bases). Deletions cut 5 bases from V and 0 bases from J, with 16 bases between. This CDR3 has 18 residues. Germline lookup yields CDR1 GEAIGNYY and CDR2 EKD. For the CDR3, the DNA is TGTGCCTGTGGCTCGGCTACTGGAACCTCCTGGGACACCCGACAGATGTTTTTC. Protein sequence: CACGSATGTSWDTRQMFF.

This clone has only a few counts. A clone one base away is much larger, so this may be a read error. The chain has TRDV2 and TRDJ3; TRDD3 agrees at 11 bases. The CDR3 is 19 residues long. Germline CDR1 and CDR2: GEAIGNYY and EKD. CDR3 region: CACDTLGDTSSLDTRQMFF. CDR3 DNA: TGTGCCTGTGACACCTTGGGGGATACGAGCTCCTTGGACACCCGACAGATGTTTTTC.

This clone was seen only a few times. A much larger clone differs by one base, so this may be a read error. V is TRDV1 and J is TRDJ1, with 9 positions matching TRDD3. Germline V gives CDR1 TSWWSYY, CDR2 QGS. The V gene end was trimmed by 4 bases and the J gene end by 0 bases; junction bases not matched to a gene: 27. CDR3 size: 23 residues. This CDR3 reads CALGGTPGLPAHWGRKYTDKLIF. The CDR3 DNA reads TGTGCTCTTGGGGGTACGCCCGGCCTTCCGGCGCACTGGGGGAGAAAGTACACCGATAAACTCATCTTT.

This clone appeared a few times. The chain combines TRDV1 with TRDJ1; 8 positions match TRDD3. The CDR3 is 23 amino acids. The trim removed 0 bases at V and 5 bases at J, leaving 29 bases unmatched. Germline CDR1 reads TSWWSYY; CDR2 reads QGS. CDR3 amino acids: CALGELQARLRTGGLRPADKLIF. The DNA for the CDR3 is TGTGCTCTTGGGGAACTCCAAGCCCGGTTGCGTACTGGGGGCCTTCGCCCAGCTGATAAACTCATCTTT.

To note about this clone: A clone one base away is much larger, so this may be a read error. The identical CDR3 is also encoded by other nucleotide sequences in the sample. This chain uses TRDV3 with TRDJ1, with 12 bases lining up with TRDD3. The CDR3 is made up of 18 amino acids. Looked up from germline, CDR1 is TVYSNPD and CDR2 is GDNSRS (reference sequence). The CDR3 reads CAFLPLLGDTGYTDKLIF. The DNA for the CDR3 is TGTGCCTTCCTTCCCTTACTGGGGGATACCGGCTACACCGATAAGCTCATCTTT.

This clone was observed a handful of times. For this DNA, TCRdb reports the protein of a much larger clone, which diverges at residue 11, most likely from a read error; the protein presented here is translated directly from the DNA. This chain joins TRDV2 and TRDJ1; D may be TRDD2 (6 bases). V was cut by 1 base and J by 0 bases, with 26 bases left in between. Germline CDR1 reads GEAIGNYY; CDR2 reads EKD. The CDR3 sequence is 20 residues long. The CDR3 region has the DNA TGTGCCTGTGACACTCCGCCTCCTACTCTGAGGATGGCCTACACCGATAAACTCATCTTT. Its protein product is CACDTPPPTLRMAYTDKLIF.

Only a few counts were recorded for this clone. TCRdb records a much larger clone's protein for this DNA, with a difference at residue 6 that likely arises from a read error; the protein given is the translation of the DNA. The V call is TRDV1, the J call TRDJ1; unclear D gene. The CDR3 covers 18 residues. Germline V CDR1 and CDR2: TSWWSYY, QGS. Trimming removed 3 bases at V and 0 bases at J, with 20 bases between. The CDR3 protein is CALGDTPPGSLYTDKLIF. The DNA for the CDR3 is TGTGCTCTTGGGGACACCCCCCCTGGCTCACTGTACACCGATAAACTCATCTTT.

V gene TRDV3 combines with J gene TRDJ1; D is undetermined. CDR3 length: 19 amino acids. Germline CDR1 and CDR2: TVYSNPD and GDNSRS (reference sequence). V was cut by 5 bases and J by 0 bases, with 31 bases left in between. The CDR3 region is CAICWSTTGTRLYTDKLIF. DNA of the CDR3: TGTGCCATTTGCTGGAGTACTACCGGTACACGTCTCTACACCGATAAACTCATCTTT.

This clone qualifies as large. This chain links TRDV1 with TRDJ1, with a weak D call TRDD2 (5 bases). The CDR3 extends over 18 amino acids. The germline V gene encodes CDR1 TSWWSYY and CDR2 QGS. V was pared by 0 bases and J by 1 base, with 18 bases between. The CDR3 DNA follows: TGTGCTCTTGGGGAACTTACTTCCCCACTTTTCAGCACCGATAAACTCATCTTT. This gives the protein CALGELTSPLFSTDKLIF.

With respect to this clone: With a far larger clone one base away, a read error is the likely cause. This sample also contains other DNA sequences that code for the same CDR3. For the CDR3, the DNA is TGTGCCTGTGACAAAGTACTAGGGAGCTCCTGGGACACCCGACAGATGTTTTTC. Residues: CACDKVLGSSWDTRQMFF. This chain uses TRDV2 with TRDJ3; D is unresolved. The V gene lost 2 bases and the J gene lost 0 bases, with 13 bases spanning the gap. The length of the CDR3 is 18 residues. The germline V gene has CDR1 GEAIGNYY and CDR2 EKD.